This record concerns one TCR beta chain sequence. Between the trimmed V and J ends, which lost 7 bases and 5 bases, there was a span of 12 bases. This CDR3 spans 13 amino acids. Germline V gene data show CDR1 as LNHDA and CDR2 as SQIVND (reference sequence). Assay: immunoSEQ multiplex PCR; the TCRdb copy retains only in-frame clones and omits some. The table shows under 500,000 clones, with around 90% occurring only once. This record comes from a study of blood T cell repertoires in COVID-19. Across under 25 US areas, participants ranged in age from roughly 18 to 95 years. V usage is TRBV19 and J usage is TRBJ1-3; the D gene is possibly TRBD1 (6 bases). What was sequenced was PBMCs or T cells enriched from blood (not recorded which). This receptor was taken from a woman in her late teens or twenties with acute COVID-19. The CDR3 loop is CASTPGQRNTIYF. For the CDR3, the DNA is TGTGCCAGTACCCCGGGACAAAGAAACACCATATATTTT.